The present entry profiles one TCR beta chain with its context. It lacks a known antigen. No per-base quality is available; no much larger clone lies one base away. The junction shows trimming of 6 bases on V and 2 bases on J, plus 12 bases between the germline ends. The CDR3 starts with the cysteine, ends with the phenylalanine, and has 14 residues. Of all the DNA, just the CDR3 is kept, 42 bases in frame from base 1. CDR1 and CDR2, per the germline V gene, are SNHLY and FYNNEI. This entry comes from a study of OX40 agonist ivuxolimab in advanced cancers. At the level of the whole study: The costimulatory receptor OX40 (CD134) was targeted by ivuxolimab, a fully human IgG2 agonistic monoclonal antibody. Partial responses were achieved by three dose-escalation patients, of whom one had hepatocellular carcinoma and two had cutaneous melanoma. Of the 50 or so patients in dose escalation, around 20 had hepatocellular carcinoma, about 15 had melanoma, 9 had renal cell carcinoma and 9 had head and neck cancer. Intravenous ivuxolimab was administered to patients every 2 weeks at six dose levels: 0.01, 0.1, 0.3, 1.5, 3 and 10 mg/kg. A male proportion of about 79% and a mean age of about 60 years, ranging from roughly 23 to 79, were recorded for the dose-escalation cohort. Prior anti-PD-1, anti-PD-L1 or anti-CTLA-4 therapy was permitted, and checkpoint inhibitors had been received by less than 45% of dose-escalation patients. The monotherapy dose-escalation portion (N of about 52 patients) of the phase I ivuxolimab trial is reported in the paper. The point of sequencing TCRbeta in the periphery was to test whether ivuxolimab changed TCR sequence diversity and drove clonal T-cell expansion.

For sequencing of the TCRbeta CDR3 region, genomic DNA was extracted from the sorted cells. TCRbeta CDR3 regions were sequenced using the immunoSEQ Assay. Imported from immuneACCESS, the table was reduced by TCRdb to in-frame sequences with V and J called. These copies leave out some clones; in studies compared against another copy, an unresolved V gene accounts for under half, and the cause of the remainder is not known. The sample table records approximately 75,000 clones; more than 90% of these occur just once. The ten largest clonotypes hold roughly 0.37% of the sample. The paper as a whole reports these results and caveats: At doses of 0.1 to 3.0 mg/kg, clonal expansion of both CD4+ and CD8+ T cells in blood was seen between baseline and week 6. The antigen specificity of the peripheral T cells that underwent clonal expansion was not determined. Low levels of normalized T-cell clonal expansion were also seen in some patients who did not respond. After ivuxolimab, CD8+ T cells had more expanded clones than CD4+ T cells on average. In the 0.1-3.0 mg/kg groups, partial responders were among the patients with the lowest normalized peripheral clonal expansion, particularly in CD8+ T cells.

The trial excluded patients who had a history of autoimmune disease or who were on systemic immunosuppression. Peripheral blood for TCR sequencing was drawn from every dose cohort at baseline, at cycle 4 day 1 and at cycle 7 day 1. The samples were drawn from a first-in-human, open-label, multicenter phase I dose-escalation trial of ivuxolimab. Adults with locally advanced or metastatic head and neck squamous cell, hepatocellular, melanoma or renal cell carcinoma were enrolled in the trial. Before TCR sequencing, CD4+ T cells and CD8+ T cells were sorted from peripheral blood as separate populations.

Material: CD4+ or CD8+ T cells sorted from blood, obtained in a trial of the OX40 agonist ivuxolimab. The sequence is built from TRBV2 and TRBJ2-3; D gene: possibly TRBD2, on 5 matching bases. The clonotype comes from an adult with an advanced solid tumor such as melanoma, head and neck, liver or kidney cancer. The base sequence is TGTGCCAGCAGCCCGGGGTCCTCCACAGATACGCAGTATTTT. Translated, this gives CASSPGSSTDTQYF.